The T cell receptor beta chain under discussion was sequenced for a study of T cells in Graves' hyperthyroidism and ophthalmopathy. V dropped 3 bases and J dropped 5 bases, with 10 bases sitting between them. CDR1 is KGHDR, CDR2 SFDVKD, per germline. The CDR3 extends over 13 amino acids. RNA transcripts gave rise to amplified TCR beta CDR3 regions. Using the HTBI primer set, a first-round RT-PCR was run on the TCR CDR3. From the multiplex PCR reads, TCRdb called clonotypes with MiXCR, one entry per CDR3 protein. The sample lists more than 500,000 distinct CDR3 sequences, approximately 16% occurring once. The table lists this clonotype with a count of one.

The material sequenced was blood. The receptor was derived from a woman aged 25 to 45 with Graves' ophthalmopathy. This sequence joins TRBV24-1 and TRBJ2-7; D ambiguous. CDR3: CATSDPGLHEQYF. CDR3 nucleotides: TGTGCCACCAGTGATCCCGGGCTGCACGAGCAGTACTTC.